This T cell receptor (beta chain) was observed in a study of cytotoxic CD8 clonotypes in ibrutinib-treated CLL. Method: immunoSEQ multiplex PCR; TCRdb's copy keeps in-frame clones and lacks some. Of approximately 100,000 clones listed, 58% are singletons. This CDR3 contains 14 residues. In germline, CDR1 is SGHDN, CDR2 FVKESK. With 1 base removed from V and 6 bases from J, the gap between germline ends came to 10 bases. The chain is built from TRBV14 and TRBJ1-3; D might be TRBD1 (5 bases). This receptor was identified in a human donor with chronic lymphocytic leukemia. This material consisted of PBMCs, taken after 24 months of ibrutinib treatment. CDR3 nucleotide sequence: TGTGCCAGCAGCCAAGTTCTAGGGGTAAACACCATATATTTT. Its protein product is CASSQVLGVNTIYF.